These T cell receptor beta chains were read from a single sample in a study of Ad26.COV2.S vaccination and SARS-CoV-2 variants. Produced via immunoSEQ multiplex PCR; TCRdb's table is partial and in-frame only. The sample holds some 640,000 clones; about 90% are singletons and the top ten take about 1.5%. Specimen: peripheral blood, collected in a trial of Ad26.COV2.S vaccine versus placebo. Source of these receptors: a person between 18 and 60 years old who received the Ad26.COV2.S COVID-19 vaccine or a placebo. CDR3s leave out the opening cysteine and the closing phenylalanine or tryptophan.

V gene: TRBV19; CDR3 protein: ASSAQGDSNQPQH
V gene: TRBV5-4; CDR3 protein: ASSLESRREQY
V gene: TRBV6-5; CDR3 protein: ASSSTGAYEQY
V gene: TRBV6-4; CDR3 protein: ASSDQGLDTGELF
V gene: TRBV7-2; CDR3 protein: ASSPWGGNTDTQY
V gene: TRBV18; CDR3 protein: ASSRGQSVYEQY
V gene: TRBV6-5; CDR3 protein: ASSRRGSELF
V gene: TRBV18; CDR3 protein: ASSRDRTSYEQY
V gene: TRBV4-1; CDR3 protein: ASSKLGGAYQPQH
V gene: TRBV27; CDR3 protein: ASSLGQRLGNEQF
V gene: TRBV27; CDR3 protein: ASGGIGEKLF
V gene: TRBV5-4; CDR3 protein: ASSWGGPTSTDTQY
V gene: TRBV25-1; CDR3 protein: ASSEYGTFSGNTIY
V gene: TRBV4-3; CDR3 protein: ASSRLGSLQGQF
V gene: TRBV29-1; CDR3 protein: SVEDPFQGSSYEQY
V gene: TRBV27; CDR3 protein: ASLSRSGRKKWETQY
V gene: TRBV5-1; CDR3 protein: ASSPALAYSGNTIY
V gene: TRBV30; CDR3 protein: AALAKNIQY
V gene: TRBV27; CDR3 protein: ASRLWGTGQETQY
V gene: TRBV7-2; CDR3 protein: ASSLGLGETQY
V gene: TRBV30; CDR3 protein: AWDPGLAGLYGEQY
V gene: TRBV4-3; CDR3 protein: ASSQDLRWPPYEQY
V gene: TRBV6-6; CDR3 protein: ASSYPYPNSPLH
V gene: TRBV30; CDR3 protein: AWTLGEKLF
V gene: TRBV7-9; CDR3 protein: ASSLVGGTSGINEQF
V gene: TRBV4-3; CDR3 protein: ASSQAGTGEGKQF
V gene: TRBV3-1/TRBV3-2; CDR3 protein: ASSQLFSSGNEQF
V gene: TRBV7-2; CDR3 protein: ASSLERTSGGTQY
V gene: TRBV7-3; CDR3 protein: ASSLGQGDTEAF
V gene: TRBV5-5; CDR3 protein: ASSFGQGAAF
V gene: TRBV29-1; CDR3 protein: SVAPGASYEQY
V gene: TRBV7-8; CDR3 protein: ASSYPRGSGSSYEQY
V gene: TRBV19; CDR3 protein: ASSIFQSNTEAF
V gene: TRBV5-5; CDR3 protein: ASSLESRYEQY
V gene: TRBV18; CDR3 protein: ASSPPGLPYEQY
V gene: TRBV7-3; CDR3 protein: ASSLSFYQGQRYEKLF
V gene: TRBV25-1; CDR3 protein: ASSEYSGRGTGELF
V gene: TRBV11-3; CDR3 protein: ASSVTTGTGELF
V gene: TRBV18; CDR3 protein: ASSPGDSTGGYT
V gene: TRBV19; CDR3 protein: ASRAGVGLDTEAF
V gene: TRBV7-9; CDR3 protein: ASSLWEVEQF
V gene: TRBV1; CDR3 protein: TSSQSWVLPYEQY
V gene: TRBV19; CDR3 protein: ASSPRGGTGPGELF
V gene: TRBV10-3; CDR3 protein: AISPDRDQPQH
V gene: TRBV7-9; CDR3 protein: ASSLGPGLSGELF
V gene: TRBV5-1; CDR3 protein: ASSLGSSGGETQY